This T cell receptor beta chain was found in a study of siplizumab effects on memory and regulatory T cells. Findings of the study overall: Most proliferating CD4+ or CD8+ clones, roughly 80-96%, had no naive or memory assignment.

There are 13 residues in the CDR3. Germline CDR1 SNHLY, CDR2 FYNNEI. Trimming left V 6 bases short and J 6 bases short, with 11 bases between. A word on this clone: Its antigen is not known.

Clones were read by immunoSEQ multiplex PCR, and TCRdb kept only the in-frame ones, dropping some. The table lists more than 85,000 clones, about 93% of them singletons. This receptor was taken from a human donor in good health. Sequencing was carried out using CD4+ T cells sorted from blood. The V call is TRBV2, the J call TRBJ1-4; no reliable D call. The CDR3 sequence is CASSRQEYEKLFF. CDR3 in DNA: TGTGCCAGCAGCCGACAAGAATATGAAAAACTGTTTTTT.